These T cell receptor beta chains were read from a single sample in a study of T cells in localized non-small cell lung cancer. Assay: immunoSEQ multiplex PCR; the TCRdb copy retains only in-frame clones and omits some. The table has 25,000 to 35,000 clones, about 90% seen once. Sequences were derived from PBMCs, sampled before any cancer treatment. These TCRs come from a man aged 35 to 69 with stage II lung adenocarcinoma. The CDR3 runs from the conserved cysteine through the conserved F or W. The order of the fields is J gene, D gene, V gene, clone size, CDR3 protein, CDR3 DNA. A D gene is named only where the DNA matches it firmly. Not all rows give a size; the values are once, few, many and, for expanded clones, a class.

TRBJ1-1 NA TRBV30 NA CAYLPRGGNTEAFF TGTGCCTACCTCCCGCGGGGCGGGAACACTGAAGCTTTCTTT
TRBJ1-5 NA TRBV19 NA CASSAIGVNQPQHF TGTGCCAGTAGTGCGATTGGGGTTAATCAGCCCCAGCATTTT
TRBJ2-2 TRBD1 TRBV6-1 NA CASSDPTGGAGELFF TGTGCCAGCAGTGACCCGACAGGGGGGGCCGGGGAGCTGTTTTTT
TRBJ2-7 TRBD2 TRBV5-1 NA CASSFGGSSYEQYF TGCGCCAGCAGCTTCGGGGGGAGCTCCTACGAGCAGTACTTC
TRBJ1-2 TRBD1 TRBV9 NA CASSAYDRVGNYGYTF TGTGCCAGCAGCGCGTATGACAGGGTTGGAAACTATGGCTACACCTTC
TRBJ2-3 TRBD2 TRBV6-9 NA CASSSAGESTDTQYF TGTGCCAGCAGTTCAGCGGGAGAAAGCACAGATACGCAGTATTTT
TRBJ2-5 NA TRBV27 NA CASSFSLDLQETQYF TGTGCCAGCAGTTTCTCCCTAGACCTACAAGAGACCCAGTACTTC
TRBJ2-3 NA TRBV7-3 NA CASSPSLTDTQYF TGTGCCAGCAGCCCCTCGCTCACAGATACGCAGTATTTT
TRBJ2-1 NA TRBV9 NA CASSVGVALYNEQFF TGTGCCAGCAGCGTAGGGGTAGCCCTTTACAATGAGCAGTTCTTC
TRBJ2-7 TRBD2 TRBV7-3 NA CASSLISLAGGGEQYF TGTGCCAGCAGCTTAATTTCACTAGCGGGAGGAGGGGAGCAGTACTTC
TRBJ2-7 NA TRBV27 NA CASSLGLGRQPYEQYF TGTGCCAGCAGTTTAGGACTGGGACGACAGCCCTACGAGCAGTACTTC
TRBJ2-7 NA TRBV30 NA CAWRGAGPGQYF TGTGCCTGGAGAGGAGCCGGCCCAGGGCAGTACTTC
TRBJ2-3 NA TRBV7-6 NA CASSLAGEWGDTQYF TGTGCCAGCAGCTTAGCGGGAGAGTGGGGGGATACGCAGTATTTT
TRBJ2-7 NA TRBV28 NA CASSLSPGLGSGTYEQYF TGTGCCAGCAGTTTATCCCCCGGCCTGGGCTCGGGGACCTACGAGCAGTACTTC
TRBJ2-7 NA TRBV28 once CASTPGRDSYEQYF TGTGCCAGCACCCCAGGGCGGGACTCCTACGAGCAGTACTTC
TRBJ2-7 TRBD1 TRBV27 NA CASSSGTGGYEQYF TGTGCCAGCAGTTCAGGGACAGGGGGCTACGAGCAGTACTTC
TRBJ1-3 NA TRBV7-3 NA CASSRSSGNTIYF TGTGCCAGCAGCCGCAGCTCTGGAAACACCATATATTTT
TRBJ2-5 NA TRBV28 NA CASLRDLQETQYF TGTGCCAGCTTAAGGGACCTCCAAGAGACCCAGTACTTC
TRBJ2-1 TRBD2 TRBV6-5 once CASSDWGGNVNEQFF TGTGCCAGCAGCGACTGGGGGGGAAATGTGAATGAGCAGTTCTTC
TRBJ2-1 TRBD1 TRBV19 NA CASSRDRGLNEQFF TGTGCCAGTAGTAGGGACAGGGGGCTCAATGAGCAGTTCTTC
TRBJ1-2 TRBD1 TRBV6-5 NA CASSPGTGGRNGYTF TGTGCCAGCAGTCCCGGGACAGGGGGTCGGAATGGCTACACCTTC
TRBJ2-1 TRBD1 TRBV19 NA CASSIRTGASSYNEQFF TGTGCCAGTAGTATTCGGACAGGGGCCAGCTCCTACAATGAGCAGTTCTTC
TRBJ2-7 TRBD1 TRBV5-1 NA CASSLGGSPYEQYF TGCGCCAGCAGCTTAGGGGGCAGCCCCTACGAGCAGTACTTC
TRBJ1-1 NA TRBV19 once CASRFGTAEFTEAFF TGTGCCAGTAGATTCGGGACGGCTGAGTTCACTGAAGCTTTCTTT
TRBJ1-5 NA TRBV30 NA CAWSRGGQQIQPQHF TGTGCCTGGAGTAGGGGAGGCCAGCAGATTCAGCCCCAGCATTTT
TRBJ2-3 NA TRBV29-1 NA CSVMVASTDTQYF TGCAGCGTTATGGTCGCCAGCACAGATACGCAGTATTTT
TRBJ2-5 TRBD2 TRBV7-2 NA CASSFTSGRAGLSGAQYF TGTGCCAGCAGCTTCACTAGCGGGAGGGCCGGGCTATCCGGGGCCCAGTACTTC
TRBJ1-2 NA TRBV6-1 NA CASNLAYGYTF TGTGCCAGCAACTTAGCGTATGGCTACACCTTC
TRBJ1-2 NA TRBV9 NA CASSGKPGHHYGYTF TGTGCCAGCAGCGGGAAGCCGGGACATCACTATGGCTACACCTTC
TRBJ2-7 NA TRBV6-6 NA CASSQQGGLEQYF TGTGCCAGCAGTCAACAGGGGGGGCTCGAGCAGTACTTC
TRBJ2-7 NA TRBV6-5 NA CASTRSGGLFGQYF TGTGCCAGCACCCGGTCCGGGGGTCTCTTCGGGCAGTACTTC
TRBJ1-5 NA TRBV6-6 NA CASSYPGPNQPQHF TGTGCCAGCAGTTACCCTGGGCCGAATCAGCCCCAGCATTTT